Below are 16 T cell receptor beta chains sequenced from a single sample in a study of blood T cell repertoires in COVID-19. Profiling relied on immunoSEQ multiplex PCR, and the TCRdb table lists in-frame clones only, not all of them. Found here are hundreds of thousands of clones, over 80% of them singletons; the top ten hold about 1.3%. The sample consisted of PBMCs or T cells enriched from blood (not recorded which). These receptors all come from a man aged 30 to 45 who had recovered from COVID-19.

V usage is TRBV5-1 and J usage is TRBJ2-2; a possible D gene is TRBD1 (6 bases). The germline V gene has CDR1 SGHRS and CDR2 YFSETQ. Trimming removed 6 bases at V and 2 bases at J, with 17 bases between. The CDR3 has 16 residues. As DNA, the CDR3 is TGCGCCAGCAACCCACTTGGGGGCTACAACACCGGGGAGCTGTTTTTT. It translates to CASNPLGGYNTGELFF.

This chain links TRBV5-1 with TRBJ2-5, with D possibly being TRBD2 (6 bases). The CDR3 runs to 15 residues. V lost 5 bases to trimming and J lost 2 bases, with 16 bases between them. Germline CDR1 is SGHRS and CDR2 is YFSETQ. The CDR3 coding sequence is TGCGCCAGCAGTCCTCGACCCGGGAGACAAGAGACCCAGTACTTC. As protein: CASSPRPGRQETQYF.

The V and J genes are TRBV7-9 and TRBJ2-7; 10 nucleotides match TRBD2. CDR1 SEHNR and CDR2 FQNEAQ come from the germline V gene (reference sequence). The CDR3 extends over 16 amino acids. V gave up 5 bases and J gave up 3 bases; unmatched junction bases: 10. This CDR3 is CASSASDSSGSYEQYF. The CDR3 nucleotides read TGTGCCAGCAGCGCCTCTGATTCTAGCGGGAGCTACGAGCAGTACTTC. Full variable domain (outside the CDR3, taken from reference TRBV7-9 and TRBJ2-7): DTGVSQNPRHKITKRGQNVTFRCDPISEHNRLYWYRQTLGQGPEFLTYFQNEAQLEKSRLLSDRFSAERPKGSFSTLEIQRTEQGDSAMYLCASSASDSSGSYEQYFGPGTRLTVT.

The rearrangement uses TRBV11-3 and TRBJ1-3; D gene ambiguous. The CDR3 covers 14 residues. Germline CDR1 is SGHNT and CDR2 is YENEEA. The V gene lost 4 bases and the J gene lost 10 bases, with 17 bases spanning the gap. The CDR3 region has the DNA TGTGCCAGCAGCTCCGGCCCTAACAGCGGGACCATATATTTT. Translating gives CASSSGPNSGTIYF.

V usage is TRBV30 and J usage is TRBJ1-1; D gene ambiguous. The CDR3 covers 11 residues. The germline gives CDR1 GTSNPN, CDR2 SVGIG (reference sequence). Trimming removed 2 bases from V and 7 bases from J, with 8 bases in between. The CDR3 DNA sequence: TGTGCCTGGAGTAGCGGGTTTGAAGCTTTCTTT. Amino acids: CAWSSGFEAFF.

The CDR3 nucleotides read TGTGCCAGCAGCCCTACAGTTACCTACGAGCAGTACTTC. It specifies CASSPTVTYEQYF. The genes are TRBV7-8 and TRBJ2-7; D call uncertain. V was cut by 5 bases and J by 2 bases, with 10 bases left in between. CDR3 size: 13 residues. Germline values: CDR1 SGHVS, CDR2 FQNEAQ.

V is TRBV6-6 and J is TRBJ1-4; 9 nucleotides line up with TRBD1. The CDR3 totals 13 residues. After removal of 6 bases from V and 8 bases from J, the junction contained 4 bases not matched to a gene. Germline-derived CDR1 and CDR2 are MNHNY and SVGAGI (reference sequence). CDR3 region: CASSYRGQEKLFF. DNA of the CDR3: TGTGCCAGCAGCTACAGGGGGCAGGAAAAACTGTTTTTT.

This clone was seen only once. The V and J genes are TRBV4-3 and TRBJ2-7; D is uncertain. The germline V and J ends were trimmed by 0 bases and 2 bases, with 8 bases remaining between them. The CDR3 sequence is 14 residues long. Per germline, CDR1 LGHNA and CDR2 YSLEER. The CDR3, as DNA: TGCGCCAGCAGCCAAGATCTGACAACCTACGAGCAGTACTTC. Its protein product is CASSQDLTTYEQYF.

The gene calls are TRBV18 and TRBJ1-2; TRBD1 agrees at 7 bases. CDR3 size: 13 residues. J gave up 8 bases and V 2 bases, and 5 bases lay outside the gene matches. Germline V gene lookup returns CDR1 KGHSH and CDR2 LQKENI. The CDR3: CASSPSRGLGYTF. As DNA, the CDR3 is TGTGCCAGCTCACCAAGCAGGGGGTTAGGCTACACCTTC.

The chain links TRBV11-2 to TRBJ2-3, with 10 bases fitting TRBD1. Germline loops: CDR1 SGHAT, CDR2 FQNNGV. This CDR3 is built from 18 residues. The trim removed 2 bases at V and 3 bases at J, leaving 11 bases unmatched. CDR3 loop: CASSLFGTGEEVTDTQYF. The CDR3 DNA reads TGTGCCAGCAGCTTATTTGGGACAGGGGAGGAGGTAACAGATACGCAGTATTTT. The whole variable domain, remainder taken from reference TRBV11-2 and TRBJ2-3, is EAGVAQSPRYKIIEKRQSVAFWCNPISGHATLYWYQQILGQGPKLLIQFQNNGVVDDSQLPKDRFSAERLKGVDSTLKIQPAKLEDSAVYLCASSLFGTGEEVTDTQYFGPGTRLTVL.

The chain couples TRBV6-5 to TRBJ1-2, with TRBD1 matching 7 bases. CDR1 is MNHEY, CDR2 SVGAGI, per germline. The CDR3 spans 14 residues. The trim removed 0 bases at V and 7 bases at J, leaving 5 bases unmatched. Here the CDR3 DNA reads TGTGCCAGCAGTTACTCGAACAGGGGACTTGGCTACACCTTC. Translating gives CASSYSNRGLGYTF.

The chain is built from TRBV7-9 and TRBJ2-1; 7 bases are shared with TRBD2. This CDR3 has 14 residues. J lost 8 bases, V lost 2 bases, and 6 bases had no gene match. Germline CDR1 and CDR2: SEHNR and FQNEAQ (reference sequence). The CDR3 bases are TGTGCCAGCAGCTTACAGGGAGGGTTCTATGAGCAGTTCTTC. Amino acids: CASSLQGGFYEQFF. The variable domain in full, completed from reference TRBV7-9 and TRBJ2-1, reads DTGVSQNPRHKITKRGQNVTFRCDPISEHNRLYWYRQTLGQGPEFLTYFQNEAQLEKSRLLSDRFSAERPKGSFSTLEIQRTEQGDSAMYLCASSLQGGFYEQFFGPGTRLTVL.

V gene TRBV18 combines with J gene TRBJ2-1; TRBD2 matches at 9 bases. Germline V CDR1 and CDR2: KGHSH, LQKENI. J was trimmed by 9 bases and V by 2 bases; bases with no gene match: 8. The CDR3 runs to 15 residues. Written as DNA, the CDR3 is TGTGCCAGCTCACCAAGGCGGGAGGGCCGTGGTGAGCAGTTCTTC. Its protein is CASSPRREGRGEQFF.

The chain links TRBV7-8 to TRBJ1-5, with a weak D call TRBD1 (5 bases). The V and J ends lost 5 bases and 6 bases respectively, with 8 bases between them. This CDR3 spans 12 amino acids. Germline CDR1 and CDR2: SGHVS and FQNEAQ. The CDR3 here is CASSRGGQPQHF. CDR3 coding DNA: TGTGCCAGCAGCCGGGGGGGTCAGCCCCAGCATTTT. Together with reference TRBV7-8 and TRBJ1-5, the CDR3 gives the full variable domain: GAGVSQSPRYKVAKRGQDVALRCDPISGHVSLFWYQQALGQGPEFLTYFQNEAQLDKSGLPSDRFFAERPEGSVSTLKIQRTQQEDSAVYLCASSRGGQPQHFGDGTRLSIL.

The chain is built from TRBV24-1 and TRBJ2-3; 7 bases fit TRBD1. Germline CDR1 and CDR2: KGHDR and SFDVKD. After removal of 7 bases from V and 2 bases from J, the junction contained 5 bases not matched to a gene. The CDR3 runs 14 residues. The CDR3 DNA reads TGTGCCACCAGCCCGACAGGGAACACAGATACGCAGTATTTT. It encodes CATSPTGNTDTQYF.

The rearrangement joins TRBV3-1 (or the pseudogene TRBV3-2) to TRBJ1-1; D unresolved. CDR1 and CDR2 (germline): LGHDT, YNNKEL (reference sequence). V was clipped by 1 base and J by 6 bases, with 6 bases between them. The CDR3 has 12 residues. CDR3 nucleotides: TGTGCCAGCAGCCAAGGGGCATCTGAAGCTTTCTTT. Its protein product is CASSQGASEAFF.